A selection of T cell receptor beta chains follows, all from one sample in a study of shared clonotypes between healthy human individuals. The table came from immunoSEQ multiplex PCR; TCRdb's copy has only in-frame clones and leaves some out. The data hold 450,000 to 500,000 clones, with around 85% observed a single time. The source material was PBMCs. The receptors derive from a woman aged 40 to 55 in good health. Some clones in this sample may be carry-over from other donors' samples. Each CDR3 is given with its conserved first and last residue. D genes are given only for firm matches.

cdr3_length: 12
v_call: TRBV29-1
d_call: NA
cdr3_aa: CSVEQGPETQYF

cdr3_length: 14
v_call: TRBV7-9
d_call: TRBD1
cdr3_aa: CASSKGQENTEAFF

cdr3_length: 17
v_call: TRBV9
d_call: NA
cdr3_aa: CASSVVRTPSPGNTIYF

cdr3_length: 14
v_call: TRBV27
d_call: TRBD1
cdr3_aa: CASTRYGDRDEQFF

cdr3_length: 14
v_call: TRBV5-1
d_call: NA
cdr3_aa: CASRTAASTDTQYF

cdr3_length: 15
v_call: TRBV18
d_call: TRBD2
cdr3_aa: CASSPPTSGRSEQYF

cdr3_length: 14
v_call: TRBV10-2
d_call: TRBD2
cdr3_aa: CASSDLAGTTIQYF

cdr3_length: 15
v_call: TRBV5-1
d_call: NA
cdr3_aa: CASSRDRAGGETQYF

cdr3_length: 16
v_call: TRBV7-2
d_call: TRBD1
cdr3_aa: CASSLGDRVTGQPQHF

cdr3_length: 15
v_call: TRBV5-4
d_call: NA
cdr3_aa: CASSLAVAANTEAFF

cdr3_length: 14
v_call: TRBV29-1
d_call: TRBD1
cdr3_aa: CSVDRAGGQTEAFF

cdr3_length: 13
v_call: TRBV5-1
d_call: NA
cdr3_aa: CASSPGTPGEQYF

cdr3_length: 17
v_call: TRBV5-1
d_call: NA
cdr3_aa: CASSWGLTSWSTDTQYF

cdr3_length: 15
v_call: TRBV7-2
d_call: NA
cdr3_aa: CASSSPSVGADEQYF

cdr3_length: 14
v_call: TRBV28
d_call: TRBD2
cdr3_aa: CASSGTSGTYEQYF

cdr3_length: 17
v_call: TRBV6-1
d_call: TRBD1
cdr3_aa: CASSAGQGVYSNQPQHF

cdr3_length: 17
v_call: TRBV9
d_call: NA
cdr3_aa: CASSVAPFGAGMNEQYF

cdr3_length: 15
v_call: TRBV9
d_call: TRBD2
cdr3_aa: CASSTSGRPPETQYF

cdr3_length: 13
v_call: TRBV7-9
d_call: NA
cdr3_aa: CASSLREQETQYF

cdr3_length: 13
v_call: TRBV2
d_call: TRBD1
cdr3_aa: CASSQDRDGIQYF

cdr3_length: 15
v_call: TRBV9
d_call: NA
cdr3_aa: CASSVVPDPNYGYTF

cdr3_length: 16
v_call: TRBV6-6
d_call: NA
cdr3_aa: CASSFRDLTTGGTQYF

cdr3_length: 16
v_call: TRBV6-4
d_call: NA
cdr3_aa: CASNLSAGTSYNEQFF

cdr3_length: 17
v_call: TRBV4-2
d_call: NA
cdr3_aa: CASSQYGEGRGSYEQYF

cdr3_length: 15
v_call: TRBV29-1
d_call: NA
cdr3_aa: CSVLGHTGSEEKLFF

cdr3_length: 16
v_call: TRBV14
d_call: NA
cdr3_aa: CASSQGLPLGPYEQYF

cdr3_length: 11
v_call: TRBV29-1
d_call: NA
cdr3_aa: CSAIWEETQYF

cdr3_length: 15
v_call: TRBV11-2
d_call: TRBD2
cdr3_aa: CASSLMAGGLHEQYF

cdr3_length: 15
v_call: TRBV5-5
d_call: TRBD1
cdr3_aa: CASRRDRQPADTQYF

cdr3_length: 14
v_call: TRBV28
d_call: NA
cdr3_aa: CASWGGTTNEKLFF

cdr3_length: 12
v_call: TRBV19
d_call: NA
cdr3_aa: CASSIRKGQAFF

cdr3_length: 13
v_call: TRBV25-1
d_call: TRBD1
cdr3_aa: CASRDRGAGELFF

cdr3_length: 15
v_call: TRBV18
d_call: NA
cdr3_aa: CASSPQASVYQPQHF

cdr3_length: 14
v_call: TRBV10-3
d_call: NA
cdr3_aa: CAISEVQGSYEQYF